These T cell receptor beta chains were read from a single sample in a study of blood T cells in healthy people across ages. A single record per CDR3 protein comes from TCRdb applying MiXCR to the 5' RACE reads. The table shows 920,000 or so distinct CDR3 sequences, with over 35% occurring only once. Sequenced sample: blood. Every receptor here comes from a woman in her fifties or sixties in good health. Both conserved end residues are part of each CDR3. Size values are once, few and many counts, or a class for expanded clones, and some rows have none.

clone_size: many
v_call: TRBV7-2
cdr3_aa: CASIWGTDTQYF

clone_size: NA
v_call: TRBV3-1
cdr3_aa: CASSQDPKAPYEQYF

clone_size: NA
v_call: TRBV25-1
cdr3_aa: CASSESGRAVDNEQFF

clone_size: few
v_call: TRBV20-1
cdr3_aa: CSARKLAGRLNEQFF

clone_size: NA
v_call: TRBV12-3/TRBV12-4
cdr3_aa: CASSFLGATREQYF

clone_size: NA
v_call: TRBV6-5
cdr3_aa: CATGDRGTYNEQYF

clone_size: NA
v_call: TRBV3-1
cdr3_aa: CASSQRMTTWNEQYF

clone_size: NA
v_call: TRBV28
cdr3_aa: CASSLTGTIQPQHF

clone_size: once
v_call: TRBV6-2/TRBV6-3
cdr3_aa: CASSYQFYNEQFF

clone_size: few
v_call: TRBV7-6
cdr3_aa: CASSSTGGGVQETQYF

clone_size: few
v_call: TRBV20-1
cdr3_aa: CSAREGRPSGEQFF

clone_size: NA
v_call: TRBV5-1
cdr3_aa: CASSFSLTGAEQYF

clone_size: NA
v_call: TRBV3-1
cdr3_aa: CASSPGTSRPGQFF

clone_size: NA
v_call: TRBV10-3
cdr3_aa: CAISPRTDQETQYF

clone_size: NA
v_call: TRBV5-1
cdr3_aa: CASSNSRGAVGEQYF

clone_size: once
v_call: TRBV6-2/TRBV6-3
cdr3_aa: CASSYRASGRGEQFF

clone_size: few
v_call: TRBV6-2/TRBV6-3
cdr3_aa: CASSYEGLSIQYF

clone_size: NA
v_call: TRBV6-6
cdr3_aa: CASSELSRETQYF

clone_size: once
v_call: TRBV4-2
cdr3_aa: CASSQGDGGSGDTQYF

clone_size: NA
v_call: TRBV12-3/TRBV12-4
cdr3_aa: CASSHATGGGTEAFF

clone_size: NA
v_call: TRBV12-3/TRBV12-4
cdr3_aa: CASSPLGTSGRDEQYF

clone_size: NA
v_call: TRBV7-9
cdr3_aa: CASSAGEGQGVNEQFF

clone_size: few
v_call: TRBV5-1
cdr3_aa: CASSLAQGTFEEQYF

clone_size: few
v_call: TRBV6-5
cdr3_aa: CASSPEGAGQETQYF

clone_size: NA
v_call: TRBV2
cdr3_aa: CASRLFVYEQFF

clone_size: once
v_call: TRBV6-6
cdr3_aa: CASSLNPAGGNTIYF

clone_size: NA
v_call: TRBV7-8
cdr3_aa: CASLAGSEQYF

clone_size: NA
v_call: TRBV29-1
cdr3_aa: CSVGGDRAIHEQYF

clone_size: NA
v_call: TRBV5-4
cdr3_aa: CASSLAGRAVDTQYF

clone_size: NA
v_call: TRBV27
cdr3_aa: CASADPNQRWLADTDTQYF

clone_size: NA
v_call: TRBV12-3/TRBV12-4
cdr3_aa: CASSIQGWSEQYF

clone_size: NA
v_call: TRBV6-6
cdr3_aa: CASSPPGLTNEQYF

clone_size: NA
v_call: TRBV13
cdr3_aa: CASSSGLAGWADNEQYF

clone_size: NA
v_call: TRBV2
cdr3_aa: CANTSSYEQYF

clone_size: few
v_call: TRBV11-2
cdr3_aa: CASSPGRLITQYF